These 19 T cell receptor beta chains were sequenced from one sample in a study of cytomegalovirus exposure and HLA in healthy donors. 13 Jbeta primers and 60 Vbeta primers were used for the PCR. Sequencing was performed with immunoSEQ multiplex PCR; in TCRdb, only in-frame clones are kept and a portion is missing. The repertoire holds 95,000 to 120,000 clones, with roughly 67% as singletons. The sample taken for sequencing was PBMCs. The receptor set was obtained from a man younger than 35 in good health and CMV-seropositive.

This sequence joins TRBV10-1 and TRBJ2-7; D is unresolved. Germline-derived CDR1 and CDR2 are WNHNN and SYGVQD (reference sequence). Trimming cost V 0 bases and J 8 bases, with 11 bases left between them. The CDR3 is 13 amino acids. Here the CDR3 DNA reads TGCGCCAGCAGTGAGTCGATGTCTAGAAAGCAGTACTTC. Translating gives CASSESMSRKQYF.

There are a few counts of this clone. The conserved phenylalanine or tryptophan is not found at the CDR3 terminus, so this likely reflects a read error. The DNA is omitted, as the CDR3 cannot be located on it reliably, and the CDR3 follows TCRdb's listing. This chain joins TRBV28 and TRBJ2-3; the table gives TRBD2 as D, unverified against the DNA. The CDR3 adds up to 14 amino acids, both ends counted. Germline CDR1 reads MDHEN; CDR2 reads SYDVKM. The CDR3 region is CASSLFGTSGAVLL.

The rearrangement links TRBV4-2 to TRBJ1-2; D not resolved. The CDR3 spans 12 residues. The germline gives CDR1 LGHNA, CDR2 YNFKEQ. With 4 bases removed from V and 3 bases from J, the gap between germline ends came to 6 bases. CDR3: CASSRQDYGYTF. DNA for the CDR3: TGTGCCAGCAGCCGGCAGGACTATGGCTACACCTTC.

The rearrangement joins TRBV29-1 to TRBJ2-7; 8 nucleotides align to TRBD1. From germline, CDR1 is SQVTM and CDR2 ANQGSEA. After removal of 0 bases from V and 9 bases from J, the junction contained 16 bases not matched to a gene. The CDR3 covers 16 residues. The chain's CDR3 is CSVEDKRQGSLGRQYF. The CDR3 coding sequence is TGCAGCGTTGAAGATAAGCGACAGGGGTCTCTTGGCCGGCAGTACTTC.

The chain is built from TRBV13 and TRBJ1-3; D unresolved. This CDR3 spans 15 amino acids. Trimming removed 0 bases at V and 4 bases at J, with 10 bases between. Germline values: CDR1 PRHDT, CDR2 FYEKMQ (reference sequence). The CDR3 loop is CASSLGRAVGNTIYF. CDR3 sequence (DNA): TGTGCCAGCAGCTTAGGTAGAGCTGTAGGAAACACCATATATTTT.

The chain recombines TRBV2 with TRBJ2-7; 12 bases map to TRBD1. Trimming at V came to 6 bases and at J to 3 bases, leaving 3 bases not matched to a gene. Germline lookup yields CDR1 SNHLY and CDR2 FYNNEI. CDR3 length: 14 residues. The DNA for the CDR3 is TGTGCCAGCAGCGGGACAGGGGGCCGCTACGAGCAGTACGTC. Translation gives CASSGTGGRYEQYV.

J is TRBJ1-1 and V is TRBV7-9; D uncertain. This CDR3 has 13 residues. Per the germline V gene, CDR1 is SEHNR and CDR2 is FQNEAQ (reference sequence). Trimming stripped 7 bases from V and 7 bases from J, with 16 bases between. CDR3 sequence (DNA): TGTGCCAGCAAAGAGGCGGGGAGGATTGAAGCTTTCTTT. This gives the protein CASKEAGRIEAFF.

V usage is TRBV5-4 and J usage is TRBJ2-1, with D tentatively TRBD2 (7 bases). This CDR3 has 16 residues. With 0 bases removed from V and 5 bases from J, the gap between germline ends came to 15 bases. Germline CDR1 SGHNT, CDR2 YYREEE (reference sequence). CDR3 protein: CASSLGPGGRDNEQFF. CDR3 DNA sequence: TGTGCCAGCAGCTTGGGACCGGGGGGCCGTGACAATGAGCAGTTCTTC.

The rearrangement joins TRBV5-1 to TRBJ2-3; 7 positions agree with TRBD2. Germline V CDR1 and CDR2: SGHRS, YFSETQ. This CDR3 has 17 residues. After removal of 0 bases from V and 2 bases from J, the junction contained 9 bases not matched to a gene. The CDR3 loop is CASSLGTASGITDTQYF. The CDR3 bases are TGCGCCAGCAGCTTGGGCACGGCTAGCGGAATCACAGATACGCAGTATTTT.

This rearrangement joins TRBV5-1 to TRBJ2-5; no firm D call. The J call may be incorrect, as the DNA end agrees better with TRBJ2-7. Germline lookup yields CDR1 SGHRS and CDR2 YFSETQ. This CDR3 has 14 amino acids. CDR3 residues: CASSSTSPSYEQYF. CDR3 DNA: TGCGCCAGCAGCTCGACATCCCCCTCCTACGAGCAGTACTTC.

The genes are TRBV5-6 and TRBJ2-1, with TRBD2 identical over 7 bases. CDR3 length equals 17 residues. The germline gives CDR1 SGHDT, CDR2 YYEEEE. J gave up 6 bases and V 4 bases, and 16 bases lay outside the gene matches. CDR3 bases: TGTGCCAGCAGCCGCCCTATAACTGCGGGGGTCCCCAATGAGCAGTTCTTC. Translating gives CASSRPITAGVPNEQFF.

The chain uses TRBV5-5 and TRBJ1-6; 7 bases map to TRBD1. The CDR3 loop spans 15 amino acids. V trimming: 0 bases; J trimming: 9 bases; junction bases outside the gene matches: 6. Germline V gene sequence: CDR1 SGHKS, CDR2 YYEKEE (reference sequence). The CDR3 region is CASSLEGGEISPLHF. DNA of the CDR3: TGTGCCAGCAGCTTGGAAGGGGGCGAGATTTCACCCCTCCACTTT.

This clone was observed a few times. The chain joins TRBV11-2 to TRBJ2-2; 11 bases line up with TRBD2. The CDR3 sequence is 15 residues long. Unmatched junction bases numbered 1, after V lost 3 bases and J lost 4 bases. CDR1 is SGHAT, CDR2 FQNNGV, per germline. CDR3: CASSFLAGGTGELFF. The CDR3, as DNA: TGTGCCAGCAGCTTCCTAGCGGGGGGCACCGGGGAGCTGTTTTTT.

The chain uses TRBV9 and TRBJ1-1; tentative D call: TRBD1 (6 bases). CDR3 size: 14 residues. Germline V lookup: CDR1 SGDLS, CDR2 YYNGEE. With 2 bases removed from V and 4 bases from J, the gap between germline ends came to 12 bases. The CDR3 protein is CASSVYTGFTEAFF. The CDR3 nucleotides read TGTGCCAGCAGCGTTTATACAGGGTTCACTGAAGCTTTCTTT.

The chain combines TRBV15 with TRBJ1-1; D may be TRBD1 (6 bases). The length of the CDR3 is 14 residues. The V end lost 3 bases, the J end lost 5 bases, and 13 bases lay between the germline ends. Germline CDR1 is LNHNV and CDR2 is YYDKDF (reference sequence). The chain's CDR3 is CATSSPTGRTEAFF. CDR3 nucleotide sequence: TGTGCCACCAGCAGCCCCACAGGGAGAACTGAAGCTTTCTTT.

This clone was recorded a few times. The chain carries TRBV5-1 and TRBJ1-4; 8 bases are shared with TRBD1. J was trimmed by 7 bases and V by 3 bases; bases with no gene match: 8. The CDR3 sequence is 15 residues long. From germline, CDR1 is SGHRS and CDR2 YFSETQ. The CDR3 is CASSWDRSLGEKLFF. The CDR3 DNA is TGCGCCAGCAGCTGGGACAGGAGTCTAGGTGAAAAACTGTTTTTT.

This clone was observed a handful of times. This chain links TRBV11-2 with TRBJ2-3; 7 bases line up with TRBD2. V lost 5 bases, J lost 7 bases, and 18 bases stayed unmatched. The CDR3 length is 17 residues. Germline V gives CDR1 SGHAT, CDR2 FQNNGV. The CDR3 bases are TGTGCCAGCAGCCTGATTGGGGCAGGGCCGAGCGGGAATACGCAGTATTTT. This sequence encodes CASSLIGAGPSGNTQYF.

The rearrangement joins TRBV28 to TRBJ2-1; 8 bases map to TRBD2. CDR1 and CDR2 (germline): MDHEN, SYDVKM. After removal of 2 bases from V and 0 bases from J, the junction contained 3 bases not matched to a gene. This CDR3 has 16 amino acids. The DNA for the CDR3 is TGTGCCAGCAGTTTAGGCGGGGGGAGCTCCTACAATGAGCAGTTCTTC. It yields the protein CASSLGGGSSYNEQFF.

J is TRBJ1-5 and V is TRBV19; 7 bases map to TRBD1. Germline CDR1 is LNHDA and CDR2 is SQIVND (reference sequence). The CDR3 runs to 17 residues. Trimming cost V 3 bases and J 1 base; bases outside gene matches: 9. The DNA of the CDR3 is TGTGCCAGTAGTATCTATACAGGGGCAAAGAGCAATCAGCCCCAGCATTTT. Residues: CASSIYTGAKSNQPQHF.